This entry concerns a single T cell receptor (beta chain). What antigen it recognizes has not been identified. The junction and the germline gene differ at one end; a read error may be behind it. Collaborating institutions collected whole blood in K2EDTA tubes following their own protocols. For TCRbeta analysis, collaborators shipped samples as frozen whole blood, isolated PBMCs, or DNA extracted from either of those sample types. TCRbeta CDR3 regions were amplified from genomic DNA by means of the immunoSEQ Assay, a bias-controlled multiplex PCR. The original methods were these. The number of nucleated cells in each sample was estimated by amplification of reference gene primers within the assay. To quantify the absolute abundance of each unique TCRbeta CDR3 rearrangement, sequence reads were collapsed and filtered. For each sample, productive Simpson clonality was calculated by taking the square root of Simpson's diversity index across productive rearrangements. Drawn from immuneACCESS, this table holds only the in-frame rearrangements with V and J called that TCRdb kept. Clones are partly lost; checked studies trace under half to an unresolved V gene and leave the rest unexplained. The D gene and trimming were derived from the DNA, and the V and J assignments and clone size from that table. The sample table holds around 89,000 clones, of which about 87% were seen once. The ten largest clones represent approximately 0.45% of the sample.

The CDR3 numbers 12 residues from cysteine through phenylalanine. The entry retains the CDR3 DNA only, 36 bases that are in frame from base 1. Via the germline V gene, CDR1 is SGHRS and CDR2 YFSETQ. The sample belongs to a study of blood T cell repertoires in COVID-19 (dated by TCRdb to the early 2020s). Concerning the study at large: The collaborator samples originated in the United States, Italy and Spain and spanned the acute and convalescent phases of COVID-19. Where available, HLA class I and class II types were obtained from metadata supplied by the sample provider rather than from assay-based typing. Nearly every sample came with metadata listing a de-identified subject ID, COVID-19 status, age in years and sex. The repertoires were released in a freely available public database intended as a resource for research on the immune response to SARS-CoV-2. The dataset comprised deeply sampled blood TCRbeta repertoires from subjects exposed to, actively infected with, or recovered from COVID-19. The material from the prospective study consisted of cDNA or gDNA derived from T cells, B-cell-depleted T cells, or PBMCs. The samples were drawn from two sources: the first 160 participants of the ongoing ImmuneRACE study, and approximately 1,300 subjects contributed by 6 global collaborators. Paper-wide results and their limitations: How much clinical and demographic metadata was included differed by source and by participant, and the metadata was provided uncurated.

The TCR sequence derives from a man between 60 and 70 years old with acute or convalescent COVID-19. The sample comprised peripheral blood. Recombination connected TRBV5-1 to TRBJ2-1; 9 bases in the junction line up with TRBD2. The CDR3 protein: CASSLTSGFLVF. The sequenced DNA: TGCGCCAGCAGCTTGACTAGCGGGTTTTTGGTCTTC.